This TCR beta chain was documented in a study of T cell repertoires and HLA-DP antigens. About the study: In vitro CD4+ alloreactivity was against HeLa-presented HLA-DP. A couple of male donors and one female donor spanned ages 18-to-29 through 60-to-69.

This table comes from immunoSEQ multiplex PCR, and its TCRdb copy is limited to in-frame clones, with some not included. The sample has 65,000 to 95,000 clones, around four fifths seen once. In regard to this clone: Its antigen remains unidentified.

CD4+ T cells, purified by negative selection, averaged approximately 98% purity. This CDR3 is 13 amino acids long. Germline V gene lookup returns CDR1 MNHEY and CDR2 SMNVEV (reference sequence). V was clipped by 6 bases and J by 8 bases, with 16 bases between them. The genes are TRBV27 and TRBJ1-2; D perhaps matches TRBD1 (5 bases). This TCR came from a man in his 60s in good health and CMV-seronegative. Sequences were obtained from CD4+ T cells from PBMCs. CDR3 residues: CASSSGARWGYTF. CDR3 DNA: TGTGCCAGCAGCTCCGGGGCGCGGTGGGGCTACACCTTC.